The 10 T cell receptor beta chains below all came from one sample that was sequenced in a study of molecular identifiers for immune sequencing clone quantification. TCRdb reprocessed the PCR reads with MiXCR, giving one entry per CDR3 protein. The table lists 460,000 or so distinct CDR3 sequences, about a fifth of them singletons, with approximately 0.84% in the top ten. Material: naive CD8+ T cells from blood, with Jurkat cell RNA spiked in. Subset defined: FACS-sorted CD8+CD4-CCR7+CD45RA+ naive T cells. The receptors here all came from a human donor in good health. Some libraries in this study had Jurkat cell RNA spiked in.

This clonotype was detected a few times. J is TRBJ2-5 and V is TRBV2; D unclear. CDR3 length equals 14 residues. Germline-derived CDR1 and CDR2 are SNHLY and FYNNEI. V lost 6 bases and J lost 2, with 13 bases in between. CDR3 sequence reads: CASSDGRIQETQYF. The CDR3 DNA sequence: TGTGCCAGCAGCGATGGTCGGATACAAGAGACCCAGTACTTC.

This clonotype appeared many times. The rearrangement uses TRBV28 and TRBJ2-4, with D tentatively TRBD1 (5 bases). Deletions cut 4 bases from V and 11 bases from J, with 12 bases between. The germline V gene encodes CDR1 MDHEN and CDR2 SYDVKM. The CDR3 is made up of 12 amino acids. The CDR3 DNA reads as TGTGCCAGCAGTTCCGATGGACAACTTCAGTACTTC. Translation: CASSSDGQLQYF.

To note about this clonotype: This may be a read error: a much more frequent sequence differs by one nucleotide. The chain carries TRBV20-1 and TRBJ2-4; D is undetermined. The length of the CDR3 is 14 residues. Germline-derived CDR1 and CDR2 are DFQATT and SNEGSKA (reference sequence). The V and J ends lost 8 bases and 0 bases respectively, with 14 bases between them. CDR3 residues: CSTDNWVAKNIQYF. CDR3 in DNA: TGCAGTACTGATAACTGGGTAGCCAAAAACATTCAGTACTTC.

About this clonotype itself: One end of the junction does not line up with germline, which may come from a read error. The chain recombines TRBV30 with TRBJ2-1; D ambiguous. Germline CDR1 GTSNPN, CDR2 SVGIG (reference sequence). The CDR3 covers 13 residues. The CDR3 sequence: CAWSKSIYNGQFF. CDR3 coding DNA: TGTGCCTGGAGTAAATCGATATACAATGGGCAGTTCTTC.

This chain uses TRBV4-3 with TRBJ1-3; D unclear. This CDR3 comprises 16 residues. Germline V gene data show CDR1 as LGHNA and CDR2 as YSLEER. V shed 4 bases and J shed 4 bases, with 17 bases lying between them. CDR3 sequence: CASSPSAEDRGNTIYF. The CDR3 DNA reads as TGCGCCAGCAGCCCTAGTGCGGAGGATAGAGGAAACACCATATATTTT.

This chain joins TRBV20-1 and TRBJ2-2; possibly TRBD1 for D (5 bases). Per germline, CDR1 DFQATT and CDR2 SNEGSKA (reference sequence). Trimming removed 1 base at V and 1 base at J, with 10 bases between. This CDR3 is 15 amino acids long. The CDR3 sequence: CSARVQGKNTGELFF. The CDR3 DNA is TGCAGTGCTAGAGTCCAGGGCAAGAACACCGGGGAGCTGTTTTTT.

This clonotype was found a few times. This sequence joins TRBV30 and TRBJ1-1; the D gene is possibly TRBD1 (5 bases). The germline V gene has CDR1 GTSNPN and CDR2 SVGIG (reference sequence). CDR3 length: 14 residues. Between the trimmed V and J ends, which lost 0 bases and 4 bases, there was a span of 12 bases. CDR3 residues: CAWSVGEGSTEAFF. The CDR3 nucleotides read TGTGCCTGGAGTGTAGGGGAGGGGAGCACTGAAGCTTTCTTT.

This clonotype showed up just a few times. The chain recombines TRBV7-6 with TRBJ2-5, with D hard to call. Germline V gene data show CDR1 as SGHVS and CDR2 as FNYEAQ. V was clipped by 8 bases and J by 1 base, with 11 bases between them. The CDR3 runs 13 residues. CDR3 sequence (DNA): TGTGCCAGCGCGACCTACTCCCAAGAGACCCAGTACTTC. Protein: CASATYSQETQYF.

This chain links TRBV11-2 with TRBJ2-7; a weak D match, TRBD2 (6 bases). V lost 8 bases, J lost 6 bases, and 14 bases lay in between. This CDR3 region has 12 residues. CDR1 is SGHAT, CDR2 FQNNGV, per germline. The CDR3 DNA sequence: TGTGCCAGCGGGGGGACTGGAGGCGAGCAGTACTTC. Protein sequence: CASGGTGGEQYF.

This clonotype occurred a few times. The gene calls are TRBV19 and TRBJ2-7; D call uncertain. Germline CDR1 and CDR2: LNHDA and SQIVND (reference sequence). The CDR3 length is 16 residues. Trimming left V 5 bases short and J 4 bases short, with 21 bases between. The CDR3 here is CASSRPPPHPGYEQYF. DNA for the CDR3: TGTGCCAGTAGTCGCCCCCCTCCCCACCCCGGTTACGAGCAGTACTTC.